The rows below give T cell receptor beta chains drawn from one sample of a study of vaccination effects on CD4 cells after COVID-19. What these receptors recognize is not known. Generated by immunoSEQ multiplex PCR, the TCRdb table keeps only in-frame clones and is missing some. This table has some 28,000 clones, 65% appearing once. Sequenced material: CD4+ T cells from PBMCs cultured without peptide, taken before COVID-19 vaccination. The receptors were gathered from a human donor who received a COVID-19 vaccine. Both conserved end residues are part of each CDR3. The D gene is left open where the match is weak. A row's size may be missing; if present it is once, few, many or a size class.

CDR3	DNA	length	V	D	J	size
CSASPIDRAGANVLTF	TGCAGTGCTAGTCCTATAGACAGGGCTGGGGCCAACGTCCTGACTTTC	16	TRBV20-1	TRBD1	TRBJ2-6	medium-sized
CASSLSPSGGNNEQFF	TGCGCCAGCAGCTTATCGCCCAGCGGGGGAAACAATGAGCAGTTCTTC	16	TRBV5-1	TRBD2	TRBJ2-1	.
CAWSGGQGNSPLHF	TGTGCCTGGAGTGGAGGACAGGGGAATTCACCCCTCCACTTT	14	TRBV30	TRBD1	TRBJ1-6	.
CASSLGQVNNSPLHF	TGTGCCAGCAGCCTGGGACAGGTGAATAATTCACCCCTCCACTTT	15	TRBV5-4	TRBD1	TRBJ1-6	.
CASSWTGSGYEQYF	TGCGCCAGCAGTTGGACAGGGTCGGGCTACGAGCAGTACTTC	14	TRBV5-1	TRBD1	TRBJ2-7	medium-sized
CAIKPDGYNEQFF	TGTGCCATCAAACCCGACGGTTACAATGAGCAGTTCTTC	13	TRBV10-3	.	TRBJ2-1	few
CASRVYNDQFF	TGTGCCAGCCGGGTGTACAACGATCAGTTCTTC	11	TRBV6-5	.	TRBJ2-1	.
CASSLAGALGDTQYF	TGTGCCAGCAGCCTAGCGGGGGCGCTGGGAGATACGCAGTATTTT	15	TRBV6-6	TRBD2	TRBJ2-3	.
CASSQGGASTGASYNSPLHF	TGCGCCAGCAGCCAAGGGGGTGCCTCGACAGGGGCCTCCTATAATTCACCCCTCCACTTT	20	TRBV4-1	TRBD1	TRBJ1-6	few
CASRNPKADRAHYGYTF	TGTGCCAGCAGGAACCCAAAAGCGGACAGGGCCCACTATGGCTACACCTTC	17	TRBV9	TRBD1	TRBJ1-2	medium-sized
CASSEMGTANTGELFF	TGTGCCAGCAGTGAGATGGGGACGGCGAACACCGGGGAGCTGTTTTTT	16	TRBV2	.	TRBJ2-2	.
CASSVLGRRQNNEKLFF	TGTGCCAGCAGTGTTCTGGGTCGGCGTCAGAATAATGAAAAACTGTTTTTT	17	TRBV25-1	.	TRBJ1-4	.
CASSLAPAAQETQYF	TGTGCCAGCAGCTTGGCCCCGGCAGCTCAAGAGACCCAGTACTTC	15	TRBV5-4	.	TRBJ2-5	.
CSVAGLATYNEQFF	TGCAGCGTTGCGGGGCTAGCGACCTACAATGAGCAGTTCTTC	14	TRBV29-1	.	TRBJ2-1	few
CASSRDRSQETQYF	TGCGCCAGCAGCCGGGACAGGAGCCAAGAGACCCAGTACTTC	14	TRBV5-1	TRBD1	TRBJ2-5	.
CASIGSGMYYEQYF	TGCGCCAGCATCGGCAGCGGGATGTATTACGAGCAGTACTTC	14	TRBV10-1	TRBD2	TRBJ2-7	.
CASTSDRFYNEQFF	TGTGCCAGTACCTCGGACAGGTTCTACAATGAGCAGTTCTTC	14	TRBV19	TRBD1	TRBJ2-1	few
CASSAGQGIGYTF	TGTGCCAGCAGCGCGGGACAGGGGATTGGCTACACCTTC	13	TRBV9	TRBD1	TRBJ1-2	.
CATRWDRGSNEQFF	TGTGCCACCAGGTGGGACAGGGGAAGCAATGAGCAGTTCTTC	14	TRBV15	TRBD1	TRBJ2-1	.
CASSYSRTGGGYGYTF	TGTGCCAGCAGTTACTCGAGGACAGGGGGCGGCTATGGCTACACCTTC	16	TRBV6-5	TRBD1	TRBJ1-2	.